These 11 T cell receptor beta chains were sequenced from one sample in a study of cytomegalovirus exposure and HLA in healthy donors. The PCR used 60 Vbeta and 13 Jbeta primers. Using immunoSEQ multiplex PCR, the repertoire was profiled, and TCRdb retains in-frame clones only, with some absent. The data hold approximately 150,000 clones, with around 68% observed a single time. Source material: PBMCs. Receptors originate from a man aged 45 to 65 in good health and CMV-seronegative.

This chain joins TRBV7-2 and TRBJ2-7; 8 bases agree with TRBD2. The CDR3 loop spans 15 amino acids. J was trimmed by 0 bases and V by 1 base; bases with no gene match: 2. Germline V CDR1 and CDR2: SGHTA, FQGNSA. The CDR3 bases are TGTGCCAGCAGCTTAGATGCGGGGGGCTCCTACGAGCAGTACTTC. Amino acid sequence: CASSLDAGGSYEQYF.

The chain uses TRBV4-2 and TRBJ2-3; 7 nucleotides agree with TRBD2. CDR1 is LGHNA and CDR2 is YNFKEQ in the germline V gene. The CDR3 runs to 17 residues. Trimming removed 1 base from V and 4 bases from J; junction bases left unmatched: 11. CDR3 in amino acids: CASSQGGWGGAADTQYF. The CDR3 DNA sequence: TGTGCCAGCAGCCAAGGGGGTTGGGGGGGTGCGGCAGATACGCAGTATTTT.

The V gene is TRBV5-1, the J gene TRBJ2-3; D is possibly TRBD2 (5 bases). V was cut by 7 bases and J by 0 bases, with 15 bases left in between. This CDR3 is built from 15 residues. CDR1 and CDR2 from the germline V gene are SGHRS and YFSETQ. DNA for the CDR3: TGCGCCAGCCGCCTAACTGGAGGTAGCACAGATACGCAGTATTTT. Protein product: CASRLTGGSTDTQYF.

This clone was seen more than once but under ten times. The V and J genes are TRBV28 and TRBJ1-5, with D uncertain. The CDR3 contains 18 residues. V was clipped by 8 bases and J by 0 bases, with 23 bases between them. Germline V gene lookup returns CDR1 MDHEN and CDR2 SYDVKM. CDR3 DNA: TGTGCCAGCTTTGATATCGGCCCTAAGCGTTATAGCAATCAGCCCCAGCATTTT. Protein: CASFDIGPKRYSNQPQHF. The full variable domain, with the rest looked up from reference TRBV28 and TRBJ1-5, is DVKVTQSSRYLVKRTGEKVFLECVQDMDHENMFWYRQDPGLGLRLIYFSYDVKMKEKGDIPEGYSVSREKKERFSLILESASTNQTSMYLCASFDIGPKRYSNQPQHFGDGTRLSIL.

The chain combines TRBV15 with TRBJ2-7, with 7 bases fitting TRBD1. The germline V gene has CDR1 LNHNV and CDR2 YYDKDF (reference sequence). V trimming: 5 bases; J trimming: 5 bases; junction bases outside the gene matches: 9. CDR3 length: 14 amino acids. The CDR3 coding sequence is TGTGCCACCAGCCTACGACAGGGAACGGACGAGCAGTACTTC. This translates into CATSLRQGTDEQYF. Drawing the rest from reference TRBV15 and TRBJ2-7, the complete variable domain is DAMVIQNPRYQVTQFGKPVTLSCSQTLNHNVMYWYQQKSSQAPKLLFHYYDKDFNNEADTPDNFQSRRPNTSFCFLDIRSPGLGDTAMYLCATSLRQGTDEQYFGPGTRLTVT.

V and J are TRBV5-5 and TRBJ2-2, with D tentatively TRBD2 (6 bases). Germline-derived CDR1 and CDR2 are SGHKS and YYEKEE (reference sequence). This CDR3 spans 15 amino acids. V was shortened by 1 base and J by 1 base, with 8 bases between the two germline ends. This CDR3 reads CASSLSGVNTGELFF. In DNA form, the CDR3 reads TGTGCCAGCAGCTTGTCGGGGGTGAACACCGGGGAGCTGTTTTTT.

The chain joins TRBV4-1 to TRBJ2-1, with D unclear. The CDR3 sequence is 16 residues long. Per the germline V gene, CDR1 is MGHRA and CDR2 is YSYEKL. With 5 bases removed from V and 0 bases from J, the gap between germline ends came to 14 bases. CDR3 residues: CASSFTTLSSYNEQFF. The CDR3 DNA reads TGCGCCAGCAGCTTTACGACTCTTAGCTCCTACAATGAGCAGTTCTTC.

This chain links TRBV18 with TRBJ1-2, with 8 bases matching TRBD1. This CDR3 contains 15 residues. The V gene end was trimmed by 3 bases and the J gene end by 1 base; junction bases not matched to a gene: 4. Germline V CDR1 and CDR2: KGHSH, LQKENI. The CDR3 reads CASSPGQGNNYGYTF. The CDR3 coding sequence is TGTGCCAGCTCACCCGGACAGGGAAATAACTATGGCTACACCTTC.

The rearrangement uses TRBV28 and TRBJ2-7; D is perhaps TRBD1 (7 bases). CDR3 length: 17 residues. Germline CDR1 is MDHEN and CDR2 is SYDVKM. Trimming shortened V by 9 bases and J by 7 bases, and 31 bases separated the two germline ends. CDR3: CASGTAGLYSPPLEQYF. CDR3 nucleotides: TGTGCCAGTGGGACAGCCGGACTATACTCACCACCGCTGGAGCAGTACTTC. Filled out from reference TRBV28 and TRBJ2-7, the complete variable domain reads DVKVTQSSRYLVKRTGEKVFLECVQDMDHENMFWYRQDPGLGLRLIYFSYDVKMKEKGDIPEGYSVSREKKERFSLILESASTNQTSMYLCASGTAGLYSPPLEQYFGPGTRLTVT.

This clone showed up just once. The rearrangement joins TRBV10-1 to TRBJ2-5, with TRBD2 identical over 10 bases. Germline CDR1 is WNHNN and CDR2 is SYGVQD (reference sequence). The CDR3 has 15 residues. Germline trimming cut 5 bases from V and 3 bases from J; bases unmatched to any gene: 6. The CDR3 is CASSSGGVGEETQYF. In DNA, the CDR3 is TGCGCCAGCAGTAGCGGGGGGGTGGGAGAAGAGACCCAGTACTTC.

V usage is TRBV5-1 and J usage is TRBJ1-1, with D perhaps matching TRBD1 (6 bases). This CDR3 has 15 amino acids. Trimming pared 0 bases from V and 8 bases from J, leaving 17 bases between. From germline, CDR1 is SGHRS and CDR2 YFSETQ. The CDR3 region is CASSLGLLGTHEAFF. In DNA, the CDR3 is TGCGCCAGCAGCTTGGGCCTACTCGGGACACACGAAGCTTTCTTT.